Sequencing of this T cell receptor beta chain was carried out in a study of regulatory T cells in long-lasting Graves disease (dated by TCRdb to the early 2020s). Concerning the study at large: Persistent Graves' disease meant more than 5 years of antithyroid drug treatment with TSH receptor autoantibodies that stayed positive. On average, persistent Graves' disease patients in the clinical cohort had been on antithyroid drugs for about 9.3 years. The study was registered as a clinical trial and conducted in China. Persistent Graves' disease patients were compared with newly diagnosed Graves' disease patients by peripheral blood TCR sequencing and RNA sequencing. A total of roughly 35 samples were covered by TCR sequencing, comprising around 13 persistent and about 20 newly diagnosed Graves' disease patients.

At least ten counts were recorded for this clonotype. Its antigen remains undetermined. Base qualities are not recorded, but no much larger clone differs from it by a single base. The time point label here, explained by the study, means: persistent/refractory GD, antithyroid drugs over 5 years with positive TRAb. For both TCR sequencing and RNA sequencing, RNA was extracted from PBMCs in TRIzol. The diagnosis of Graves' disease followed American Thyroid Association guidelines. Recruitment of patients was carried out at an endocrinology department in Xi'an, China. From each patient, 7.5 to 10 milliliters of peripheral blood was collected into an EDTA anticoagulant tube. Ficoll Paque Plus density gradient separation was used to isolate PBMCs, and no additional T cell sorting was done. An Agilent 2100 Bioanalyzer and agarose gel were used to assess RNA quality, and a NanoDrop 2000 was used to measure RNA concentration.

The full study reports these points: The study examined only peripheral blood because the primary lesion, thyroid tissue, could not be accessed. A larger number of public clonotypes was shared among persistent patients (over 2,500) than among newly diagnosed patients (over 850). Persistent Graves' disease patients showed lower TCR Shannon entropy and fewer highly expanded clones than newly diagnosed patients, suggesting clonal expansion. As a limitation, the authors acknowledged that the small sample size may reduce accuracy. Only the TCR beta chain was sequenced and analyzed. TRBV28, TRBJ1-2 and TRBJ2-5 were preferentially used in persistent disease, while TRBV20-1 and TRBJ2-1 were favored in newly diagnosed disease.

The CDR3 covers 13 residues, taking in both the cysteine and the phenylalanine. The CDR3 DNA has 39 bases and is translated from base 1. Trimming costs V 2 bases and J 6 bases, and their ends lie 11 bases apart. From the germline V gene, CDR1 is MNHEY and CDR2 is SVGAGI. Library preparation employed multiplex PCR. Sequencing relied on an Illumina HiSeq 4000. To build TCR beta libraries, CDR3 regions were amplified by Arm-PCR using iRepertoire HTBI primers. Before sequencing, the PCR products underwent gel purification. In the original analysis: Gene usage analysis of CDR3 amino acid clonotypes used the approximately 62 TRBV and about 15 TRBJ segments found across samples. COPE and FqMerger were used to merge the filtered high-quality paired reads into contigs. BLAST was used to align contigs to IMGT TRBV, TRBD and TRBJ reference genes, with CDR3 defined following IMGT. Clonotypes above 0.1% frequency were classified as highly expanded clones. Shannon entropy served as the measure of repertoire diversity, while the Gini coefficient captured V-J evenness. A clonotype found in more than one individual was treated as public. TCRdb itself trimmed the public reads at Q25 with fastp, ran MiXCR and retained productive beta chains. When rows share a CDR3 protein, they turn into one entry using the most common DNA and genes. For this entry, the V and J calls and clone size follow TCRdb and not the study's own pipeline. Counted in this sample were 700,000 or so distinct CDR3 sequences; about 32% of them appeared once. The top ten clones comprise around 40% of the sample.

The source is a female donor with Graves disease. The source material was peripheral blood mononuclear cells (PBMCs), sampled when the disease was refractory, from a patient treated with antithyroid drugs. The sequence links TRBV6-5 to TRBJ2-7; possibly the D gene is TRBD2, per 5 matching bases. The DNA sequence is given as TGTGCCAGCAGTTACGCACTAGGCGGCGAGCAGTACTTC. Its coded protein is CASSYALGGEQYF.